This TCR beta chain was sequenced in a study of blood T cell repertoires in COVID-19. Study as a whole: T cells, B-cell-depleted T cells, or PBMCs supplied cDNA or gDNA.

From germline, CDR1 is SGHKS and CDR2 YYEKEE (reference sequence). The V segment lost 3 bases and the J segment 3 bases; nucleotides outside the gene matches: 4. The length of the CDR3 is 16 residues. Using immunoSEQ multiplex PCR, the repertoire was profiled, and TCRdb retains in-frame clones only, with some absent. This table holds 250,000 to 300,000 clones, about 88% found once. This receptor was taken from a man aged 18 to 29 with active or convalescent COVID-19. The chain joins TRBV5-5 to TRBJ2-1, with 12 bases matching TRBD2. Sequencing was done on a sample of peripheral blood. The CDR3 here is CASSSRLAGVYNEQFF. CDR3 nucleotides: TGTGCCAGCAGCTCCAGACTAGCGGGGGTCTACAATGAGCAGTTCTTC. Full variable domain (missing parts from reference TRBV5-5 and TRBJ2-1): DAGVTQSPTHLIKTRGQQVTLRCSPISGHKSVSWYQQVLGQGPQFIFQYYEKEERGRGNFPDRFSARQFPNYSSELNVNALLLGDSALYLCASSSRLAGVYNEQFFGPGTRLTVL.